The next 27 T cell receptor beta chains were all read from a single sample in a study of early T cells in non-severe SARS-CoV-2 infection. TCRdb re-called the 5' RACE reads with MiXCR, one entry per CDR3 protein. The sample has approximately 19,000 distinct CDR3 sequences, approximately 4.7% seen once; the top ten hold about 6.7%. Sequences were obtained from whole blood. All receptors derive from an adult who was a healthcare worker with PCR-confirmed SARS-CoV-2 infection or an uninfected control (not recorded which).

This clonotype came up many times. The chain has TRBV20-1 and TRBJ1-3; D gene unclear. Trimming cost V 6 bases and J 0 bases, with 9 bases left between them. Germline V lookup: CDR1 DFQATT, CDR2 SNEGSKA (reference sequence). The length of the CDR3 is 13 residues. The CDR3 coding sequence is TGCAGTGCCAAAGAGAACTCTGGAAACACCATATATTTT. Encoded protein: CSAKENSGNTIYF.

This clonotype appeared many times. CDR3 loop: CASSLDPAYEQYV. As DNA, the CDR3 is TGTGCCAGCAGCTTAGACCCTGCCTACGAGCAGTACGTC. The chain joins TRBV7-2 to TRBJ2-7; D call uncertain. CDR1 and CDR2 (germline): SGHTA, FQGNSA. The CDR3 has 13 amino acids. Trimming left V 1 base short and J 2 bases short, with 6 bases between.

This clonotype is medium-sized by share. CDR3 region: CASLLLAGDNEQFF. CDR3 DNA: TGTGCCAGCCTCCTCCTAGCGGGAGACAATGAGCAGTTCTTC. The chain carries TRBV2 and TRBJ2-1; 10 nucleotides agree with TRBD2. Trimming took 8 bases from V and 5 from J; bases not matched to a gene: 6. The CDR3 is 14 amino acids. CDR1 is SNHLY and CDR2 is FYNNEI in the germline V gene. Full variable domain (missing parts from reference TRBV2 and TRBJ2-1): EPEVTQTPSHQVTQMGQEVILRCVPISNHLYFYWYRQILGQKVEFLVSFYNNEISEKSEIFDDQFSVERPDGSNFTLKIRSTKLEDSAMYFCASLLLAGDNEQFFGPGTRLTVL.

Relative to its sample, this clonotype is medium-sized (0.01 to 0.1%). This chain connects TRBV20-1 to TRBJ2-3; TRBD2 matches at 7 bases. Per the germline V gene, CDR1 is DFQATT and CDR2 is SNEGSKA (reference sequence). V gave up 0 bases and J gave up 11 bases; unmatched junction bases: 11. The CDR3 loop spans 14 amino acids. CDR3 bases: TGCAGTGCTAGAGAGGGGGGAGGGGTTTCCGGGCAGTATTTT. Translation: CSAREGGGVSGQYF.

In its sample, this clonotype was seen many times. This rearrangement joins TRBV7-3 to TRBJ2-3; D ambiguous. Germline lookup yields CDR1 SGHTA and CDR2 FQGTGA. Trimming stripped 1 base from V and 6 bases from J, with 5 bases between. The CDR3 has 12 amino acids. The DNA of the CDR3 is TGTGCCAGCAGCTTAAACGGGGATACGCAGTATTTT. Translating it yields CASSLNGDTQYF. Filled out from reference TRBV7-3 and TRBJ2-3, the complete variable domain reads GAGVSQTPSNKVTEKGKYVELRCDPISGHTALYWYRQSLGQGPEFLIYFQGTGAADDSGLPNDRFFAVRPEGSVSTLKIQRTERGDSAVYLCASSLNGDTQYFGPGTRLTVL.

This clonotype was detected ten times or more. The V gene is TRBV10-3, the J gene TRBJ1-1, with a tentative D call TRBD1 (5 bases). Germline CDR1 reads ENHRY; CDR2 reads SYGVKD. CDR3 length equals 13 residues. V lost 0 bases and J 7 bases, leaving 9 bases between the germline ends. The CDR3 reads CAISESKGIEAFF. The CDR3 nucleotides read TGTGCCATCAGTGAGTCTAAGGGGATTGAAGCTTTCTTT.

This clonotype has ten or more counts. This sequence joins TRBV6-5 and TRBJ1-1; 8 positions match TRBD1. The trim removed 6 bases at V and 4 bases at J, leaving 7 bases unmatched. CDR1 and CDR2 (germline): MNHEY, SVGAGI. CDR3 length: 14 amino acids. The CDR3 DNA follows: TGTGCCAGCAGCCCCGACAGGGGTGGCACTGAAGCTTTCTTT. Translating it yields CASSPDRGGTEAFF.

This clonotype is labeled as medium-sized. J is TRBJ1-2 and V is TRBV7-7; weak D call: TRBD1 (5 bases). The V end was cut by 3 bases, the J end by 2 bases, with 10 bases between. The CDR3 spans 14 residues. From germline, CDR1 is SSHAT and CDR2 FNYEAQ (reference sequence). The chain's CDR3 is CASSLPQGNYGYTF. For the CDR3, the DNA is TGTGCCAGCAGCTTGCCCCAGGGCAACTATGGCTACACCTTC.

This clonotype was picked up many times. This sequence joins TRBV7-2 and TRBJ2-1; the D is unclear. V lost 5 bases and J 0 bases, leaving 14 bases between the germline ends. The CDR3 spans 16 residues. In germline, CDR1 is SGHTA, CDR2 FQGNSA. CDR3 amino acids: CASSPIASSSYNEQFF. In nucleotides, the CDR3 is TGTGCCAGCAGCCCGATAGCTTCTAGCTCCTACAATGAGCAGTTCTTC. Combining the CDR3 with reference TRBV7-2 and TRBJ2-1 gives the whole variable domain GAGVSQSPSNKVTEKGKDVELRCDPISGHTALYWYRQSLGQGLEFLIYFQGNSAPDKSGLPSDRFSAERTGGSVSTLTIQRTQQEDSAVYLCASSPIASSSYNEQFFGPGTRLTVL.

This clonotype appeared many times. The chain recombines TRBV27 with TRBJ2-1; D remains unclear. CDR3 length: 12 residues. Trimming took 0 bases from V and 3 from J, leaving 0 bases between them. CDR1 and CDR2 (germline): MNHEY, SMNVEV (reference sequence). The CDR3 loop is CASSLSYNEQFF. CDR3 DNA sequence: TGTGCCAGCAGTTTATCCTACAATGAGCAGTTCTTC.

This sequence joins TRBV2 and TRBJ2-5, with D perhaps TRBD2 (6 bases). V was pared by 2 bases and J by 2 bases, with 9 bases between. This CDR3 has 14 residues. CDR1 and CDR2 (germline): SNHLY, FYNNEI. The CDR3 sequence: CASSEPGAQETQYF. CDR3 DNA sequence: TGTGCCAGCAGTGAACCGGGAGCTCAAGAGACCCAGTACTTC.

The chain has TRBV11-3 and TRBJ1-1, with a tentative D call TRBD1 (5 bases). V lost 5 bases and J lost 1, with 8 bases in between. The germline CDR1 and CDR2 sequences are SGHNT and YENEEA. This CDR3 is 13 amino acids long. This CDR3 is CASSVTGNTEAFF. CDR3 bases: TGTGCCAGCAGCGTAACAGGGAACACTGAAGCTTTCTTT.

In this sample, this clonotype turned up many times. V gene TRBV27 combines with J gene TRBJ2-3; no reliable D call. CDR1 and CDR2 (germline): MNHEY, SMNVEV (reference sequence). V was trimmed by 0 bases and J by 6 bases, leaving 4 bases between them. This CDR3 has 12 amino acids. CDR3 nucleotides: TGTGCCAGCAGTTTATCCCGGGATACGCAGTATTTT. It yields the protein CASSLSRDTQYF.

This clonotype was found many times. V is TRBV5-1 and J is TRBJ1-2; D unclear. CDR1 SGHRS and CDR2 YFSETQ come from the germline V gene. The length of the CDR3 is 14 residues. With 4 bases removed from V and 2 bases from J, the gap between germline ends came to 12 bases. CDR3 region: CASSPSTLNYGYTF. DNA for the CDR3: TGCGCCAGCAGCCCTTCCACCCTAAACTATGGCTACACCTTC.

This clonotype was recorded many times. V is TRBV19 and J is TRBJ2-2, with D perhaps assigned TRBD1 or TRBD2 (5 bases each). Trimming took 5 bases from V and 5 from J, leaving 9 bases between them. Germline V gene sequence: CDR1 LNHDA, CDR2 SQIVND (reference sequence). There are 13 residues in the CDR3. This CDR3 is CASSWDGTGELFF. The CDR3 coding sequence is TGTGCCAGTAGTTGGGACGGGACCGGGGAGCTGTTTTTT.

In this sample, this clonotype turned up many times. CDR3 amino acids: CASSFGTGSHNEQFF. The CDR3 nucleotides are TGTGCCAGCAGCTTTGGGACAGGGTCCCACAATGAGCAGTTCTTC. The chain couples TRBV5-6 to TRBJ2-1; 9 bases are a match to TRBD1. There are 15 residues in the CDR3. The V segment lost 2 bases and the J segment 5 bases; nucleotides outside the gene matches: 5. Germline CDR1 is SGHDT and CDR2 is YYEEEE.

This clonotype occurred many times. J is TRBJ2-7 and V is TRBV4-1; a possible D gene is TRBD2 (7 bases). The CDR3 is made up of 16 amino acids. V was shortened by 3 bases and J by 0 bases, with 15 bases between the two germline ends. Germline-derived CDR1 and CDR2 are MGHRA and YSYEKL. The CDR3 DNA follows: TGCGCCAGCAGCCAGGGGGGGCGCGGCCGCTCCTACGAGCAGTACTTC. It yields the protein CASSQGGRGRSYEQYF.

This clonotype was counted a few times. The V call is TRBV7-9, the J call TRBJ2-3; TRBD2 matches 8 bases. In germline, CDR1 is SEHNR, CDR2 FQNEAQ (reference sequence). CDR3 size: 14 residues. V shed 7 bases and J 6 bases; nucleotides not matched to a gene: 9. CDR3 amino acids: CASNRIRGGDTQYF. DNA of the CDR3: TGTGCCAGCAACCGGATTCGGGGGGGCGATACGCAGTATTTT.

This clonotype was picked up many times. The chain joins TRBV19 to TRBJ2-2; TRBD2 agrees at 7 bases. In germline, CDR1 is LNHDA, CDR2 SQIVND (reference sequence). This CDR3 comprises 16 residues. V lost 0 bases, J lost 1 base, and 2 bases stayed unmatched. The CDR3, as DNA: TGTGCCAGTAGTATAGATCCGGGAGGGAACACCGGGGAGCTGTTTTTT. It specifies CASSIDPGGNTGELFF.

This clonotype was picked up many times. V usage is TRBV29-1 and J usage is TRBJ2-1, with D perhaps TRBD2 (6 bases). This CDR3 is 13 amino acids long. V was cut by 4 bases and J by 7 bases, with 14 bases left in between. Germline assignment: CDR1 SQVTM and CDR2 ANQGSEA. CDR3 in amino acids: CSVVGLYGNEQFF. Here the CDR3 DNA reads TGCAGCGTTGTGGGACTCTACGGGAATGAGCAGTTCTTC.

This clonotype is medium-sized within its sample. The J gene is TRBJ2-1, the V gene TRBV7-2; TRBD2 matches 8 bases. The CDR3 extends over 14 amino acids. Per the germline V gene, CDR1 is SGHTA and CDR2 is FQGNSA. V lost 5 bases and J lost 8; bases outside the gene matches: 8. The CDR3 loop is CASSREGRSHEQFF. The CDR3, as DNA: TGTGCCAGCAGCCGGGAGGGAAGGTCCCATGAGCAGTTCTTC.

The rearrangement uses TRBV7-2 and TRBJ2-5; 7 positions agree with TRBD1. Germline V gene sequence: CDR1 SGHTA, CDR2 FQGNSA. V lost 0 bases, J lost 5 bases, and 6 bases stayed unmatched. There are 15 residues in the CDR3. CDR3 sequence reads: CASSLARGGGETQYF. DNA of the CDR3: TGTGCCAGCAGCTTAGCGCGAGGGGGCGGCGAGACCCAGTACTTC.

This clonotype was seen repeatedly, ten times or more. The chain combines TRBV12-3 or TRBV12-4 with TRBJ2-1; a weak D match, TRBD2 (6 bases). V was pared by 8 bases and J by 4 bases, with 18 bases between. The CDR3 contains 15 residues. This chain's CDR3 is CASALIAVRYNEQFF. CDR3 sequence (DNA): TGTGCCAGCGCCCTTATAGCGGTCAGGTACAATGAGCAGTTCTTC.

This clonotype was detected only a few times. J is TRBJ2-1 and V is TRBV10-3; 12 nucleotides align to TRBD2. The CDR3 sequence is 19 residues long. With 6 bases clipped from V and 5 bases from J, the junction kept 17 bases outside the gene matches. The V gene's germline CDR1 is ENHRY and CDR2 SYGVKD. CDR3 in DNA: TGTGCCATCAGCTCGCCTCTAGCGGGAGGGGAGGGGCTAGACAATGAGCAGTTCTTC. Encoded protein: CAISSPLAGGEGLDNEQFF.

The chain is built from TRBV5-1 and TRBJ2-1, with TRBD2 identical over 10 bases. The junction had 9 bases not matched to a gene; V was cut back by 0 bases and J by 9 bases. Germline-derived CDR1 and CDR2 are SGHRS and YFSETQ. This CDR3 spans 16 amino acids. The CDR3: CASSLDLSGRDTEQFF. The CDR3 bases are TGCGCCAGCAGCTTGGATCTCAGCGGGAGGGACACTGAGCAGTTCTTC.

Ten or more counts support this clonotype. V gene TRBV12-3 or TRBV12-4 combines with J gene TRBJ2-5; tentatively, D is TRBD2 (6 bases). The CDR3 has 15 residues. V lost 3 bases, J lost 6 bases, and 17 bases lay in between. The CDR3 nucleotides are TGTGCCAGCAGTTTTGGGCGGGGTGTGATTCAGACCCAGTACTTC. Translating gives CASSFGRGVIQTQYF.

This clonotype was seen a few times. The chain carries TRBV10-2 and TRBJ2-7, with 10 bases aligning to TRBD2. The CDR3 has 15 residues. Germline CDR1 is WSHSY and CDR2 is SAAADI. J was trimmed by 2 bases and V by 2 bases; bases with no gene match: 3. The CDR3 spells CASSEGAGGPYEQYV. The CDR3 DNA follows: TGCGCCAGCAGTGAGGGAGCGGGAGGGCCCTACGAGCAGTACGTC.